This entry lists 4 T cell receptor beta chains sequenced from one sample in a study of T cells in localized non-small cell lung cancer. Data came from immunoSEQ multiplex PCR; TCRdb stores just in-frame clones and leaves some out. The top ten clones hold 6% to 8% of a sample with under 45,000 clones, roughly four fifths of them seen once. The specimen was PBMCs, collected before any cancer treatment. These receptor sequences come from a man between 40 and 70 years old with stage II lung adenocarcinoma.

The chain combines TRBV29-1 with TRBJ2-5, with 8 bases lining up with TRBD1. The V segment lost 6 bases and the J segment 5 bases; nucleotides outside the gene matches: 11. This CDR3 contains 14 residues. Germline V lookup: CDR1 SQVTM, CDR2 ANQGSEA. This chain's CDR3 is CSVRSGQGRETQYF. The CDR3 DNA follows: TGCAGCGTCCGCTCCGGACAGGGTAGGGAGACCCAGTACTTC.

This clone was recorded only once. The chain combines TRBV7-9 with TRBJ2-5, with 7 bases lining up with TRBD2. Losses at the gene ends were 1 base for V and 3 bases for J; bases not matched to a gene: 5. The CDR3 contains 15 residues. Germline V gene lookup returns CDR1 SEHNR and CDR2 FQNEAQ (reference sequence). The CDR3 sequence: CASSLGEGLKETQYF. The CDR3 nucleotides are TGTGCCAGCAGCTTAGGGGAGGGGTTGAAAGAGACCCAGTACTTC.

The rearrangement joins TRBV6-5 to TRBJ1-2; D might be TRBD1 (5 bases). CDR1 and CDR2 from the germline V gene are MNHEY and SVGAGI. The V gene lost 5 bases and the J gene lost 8 bases, with 15 bases spanning the gap. The CDR3 is 13 amino acids. The CDR3 loop is CASSEDSSRGYTF. For the CDR3, the DNA is TGTGCCAGCAGTGAAGACAGTTCTCGGGGCTACACCTTC.

The chain employs TRBV29-1 and TRBJ2-5, with TRBD1 identical over 9 bases. CDR1 SQVTM and CDR2 ANQGSEA come from the germline V gene. V was clipped by 2 bases and J by 5 bases; unmatched bases: 6. This CDR3 comprises 14 residues. DNA for the CDR3: TGCAGCGTTGAATCACAGGGGGCGATCGAGACCCAGTACTTC. Protein: CSVESQGAIETQYF.